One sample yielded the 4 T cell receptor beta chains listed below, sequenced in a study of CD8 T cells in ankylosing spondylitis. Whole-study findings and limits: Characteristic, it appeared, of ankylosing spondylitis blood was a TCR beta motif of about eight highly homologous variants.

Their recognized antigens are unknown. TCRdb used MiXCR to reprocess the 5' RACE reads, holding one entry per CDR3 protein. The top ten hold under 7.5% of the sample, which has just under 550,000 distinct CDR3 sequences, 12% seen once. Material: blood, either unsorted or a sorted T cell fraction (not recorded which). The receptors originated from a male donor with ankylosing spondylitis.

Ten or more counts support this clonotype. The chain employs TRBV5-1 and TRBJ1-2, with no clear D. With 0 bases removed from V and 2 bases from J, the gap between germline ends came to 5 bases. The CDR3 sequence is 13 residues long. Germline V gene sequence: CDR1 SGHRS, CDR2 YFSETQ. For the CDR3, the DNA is TGCGCCAGCAGCTTGGACGGGAACTATGGCTACACCTTC. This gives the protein CASSLDGNYGYTF.

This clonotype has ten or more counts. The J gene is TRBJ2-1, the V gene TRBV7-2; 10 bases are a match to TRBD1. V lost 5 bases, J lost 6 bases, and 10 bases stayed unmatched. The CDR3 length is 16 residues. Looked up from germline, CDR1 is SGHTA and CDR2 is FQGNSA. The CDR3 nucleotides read TGTGCCAGCAGCATTCGACAGGGGGCAACAACCAATGAGCAGTTCTTC. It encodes CASSIRQGATTNEQFF.

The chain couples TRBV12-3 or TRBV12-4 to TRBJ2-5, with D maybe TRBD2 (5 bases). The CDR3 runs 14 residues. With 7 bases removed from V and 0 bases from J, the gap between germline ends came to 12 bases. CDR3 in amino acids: CASTYSGDQETQYF. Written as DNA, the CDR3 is TGTGCCAGCACCTATTCCGGGGACCAAGAGACCCAGTACTTC.

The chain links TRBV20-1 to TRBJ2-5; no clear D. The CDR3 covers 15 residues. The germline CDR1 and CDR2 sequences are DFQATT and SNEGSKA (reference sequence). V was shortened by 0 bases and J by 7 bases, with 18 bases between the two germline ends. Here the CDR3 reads CSARDKFHFLGTQYF. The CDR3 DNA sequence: TGCAGTGCTAGAGATAAGTTCCACTTCCTAGGGACCCAGTACTTC.